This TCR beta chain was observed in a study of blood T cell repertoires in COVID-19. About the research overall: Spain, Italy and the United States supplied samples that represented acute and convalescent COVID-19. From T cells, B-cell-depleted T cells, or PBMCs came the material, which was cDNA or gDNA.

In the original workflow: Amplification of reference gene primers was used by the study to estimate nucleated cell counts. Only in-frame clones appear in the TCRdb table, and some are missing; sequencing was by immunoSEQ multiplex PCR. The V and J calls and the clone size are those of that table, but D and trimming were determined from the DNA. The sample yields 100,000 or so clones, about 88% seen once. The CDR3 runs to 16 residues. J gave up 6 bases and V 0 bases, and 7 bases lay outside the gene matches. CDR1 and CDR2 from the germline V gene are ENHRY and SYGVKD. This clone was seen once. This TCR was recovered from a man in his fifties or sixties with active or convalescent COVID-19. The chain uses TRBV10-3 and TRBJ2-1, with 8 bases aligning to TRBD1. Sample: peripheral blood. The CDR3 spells CAISESVTGVGNEQFF. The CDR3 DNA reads TGTGCCATCAGTGAGTCGGTGACAGGGGTGGGCAATGAGCAGTTCTTC.